This is a list of T cell receptor beta chains from one sample in a study of T-cell reconstitution after alpha-beta-depleted transplantation in children. TCRdb reprocessed the PCR reads via MiXCR and lists one record per CDR3 protein. The table lists roughly 200,000 distinct CDR3 sequences, around 8.4% of them singletons. Source: PBMCs, mostly from graft donor cells, taken 360 days after TCRalphabeta/CD19-depleted stem cell transplant. The receptors stem from a male patient between 2 and 10 years old who had a stem cell transplant for acute myeloid leukemia, so the T cells may come from the graft donor. CDR3s include the opening cysteine and the closing phenylalanine or tryptophan. A D gene is named only where the DNA matches it firmly. Where a row states a size, it is once, few, many or the class of an expanded clone; other rows omit it.

>medium-sized|NA|TRBJ1-2|TRBV12-3/TRBV12-4
TGTGCCAGCAGTTTATATCACTATGGCTACACCTTC
CASSLYHYGYTF
>NA|NA|TRBJ1-2|TRBV12-3/TRBV12-4
TGTGCCAGCAGTCAGCCAGCAGCCGCTAACTATGGCTACACCTTC
CASSQPAAANYGYTF
>few|TRBD1|TRBJ2-5|TRBV12-3/TRBV12-4
TGTGCCAGCAGTTGGGACAGGGGGCGGGAGACCCAGTACTTC
CASSWDRGRETQYF
>NA|NA|TRBJ1-2|TRBV30
TGTGCCTGGAGTCACGGGCCCTATGGCTACACCTTC
CAWSHGPYGYTF
>many|NA|TRBJ2-1|TRBV7-9
TGTGCCAGCAGCTTACGTTACAATGAGCAGTTCTTC
CASSLRYNEQFF
>few|NA|TRBJ1-1|TRBV21-1
TGTGCCAGCAGCAACGGACAGGGGGCGGCAGCTTTCTTT
CASSNGQGAAAFF
>many|NA|TRBJ2-1|TRBV29-1
TGCAGCGTTGAACCGACAGGTAGAGTTGGTAATGAGCAGTTCTTC
CSVEPTGRVGNEQFF
>many|NA|TRBJ1-5|TRBV7-6
TGTGCCAGCAGCTTAAGTACAGGGAGCAATCAGCCCCAGCATTTT
CASSLSTGSNQPQHF
>many|NA|TRBJ2-6|TRBV30
TGTGCCTGGAGTGAGGGCTCTGGGGCCAACGTCCTGACTTTC
CAWSEGSGANVLTF
>many|TRBD2|TRBJ2-1|TRBV9
TGTGCCAGCAGCGTAGTCGGTAGCGGGAGTGTCAATGAGCAGTTCTTC
CASSVVGSGSVNEQFF
>many|TRBD2|TRBJ2-1|TRBV15
TGTGCCACCAGCAGCGGGACTAGCGGTTACAATGAGCAGTTCTTC
CATSSGTSGYNEQFF
>few|NA|TRBJ1-1|TRBV20-1
TGCAGTGCTAGAGGACACGCGAGGGAAACCGCTGAAGCTTTCTTT
CSARGHARETAEAFF
>NA|TRBD2|TRBJ2-1|TRBV6-2/TRBV6-3
TGTGCCAGCTGGGACGCCGGGACTAGAACCCCCCATGAGCAGTTCTTC
CASWDAGTRTPHEQFF
>many|NA|TRBJ2-2|TRBV5-1
TGCGCCAGCAGCAGCCGTGAGGCCGGGGAGCTGTTTTTT
CASSSREAGELFF
>few|TRBD1|TRBJ1-6|TRBV20-1
TGCAGTGCTAGAGATGGAAGGACAGGGCTTAATTCACCCCTCCACTTT
CSARDGRTGLNSPLHF
>many|NA|TRBJ2-1|TRBV15
TGTGCCACCAGCAGAGTAGTGGGAATGGTCCATGAGCAGTTCTTC
CATSRVVGMVHEQFF
>few|NA|TRBJ2-2|TRBV5-1
TGCGCCAGCAGCTTAAACGGACTCCCGAACACCGGGGAGCTGTTTTTT
CASSLNGLPNTGELFF
>many|TRBD2|TRBJ2-7|TRBV12-3/TRBV12-4
TGTGCCAGCAGTAAGGGGACTAGCGGTGCCTACGAGCAGTACTTC
CASSKGTSGAYEQYF
>few|NA|TRBJ2-6|TRBV29-1
TGCAGCGTTGAGTTGGTAGGGAGCTCTGGGGCCAACGTCCTGACTTTC
CSVELVGSSGANVLTF
>many|NA|TRBJ2-3|TRBV12-3/TRBV12-4
TGTGCCAGCAGCCCCTCGCGGTTCACAGATACGCAGTATTTT
CASSPSRFTDTQYF
>many|TRBD1|TRBJ2-1|TRBV12-3/TRBV12-4
TGTGCCAGCAGTACTGGGGACAGGGGTTACAATGAGCAGTTCTTC
CASSTGDRGYNEQFF
>many|NA|TRBJ2-1|TRBV27
TGTGCCAGCAGTTTATCTGCAGGTCCTGAGCAGTTCTTC
CASSLSAGPEQFF
>few|NA|TRBJ2-3|TRBV20-1
TGCAGTGCTAGAGGCCCGGTTGAAGGTGGGGCAGATACGCAGTATTTT
CSARGPVEGGADTQYF
>NA|NA|TRBJ2-3|TRBV10-3
TGTGCCACCTACAGGGGGGGAGCAGATACGCAGTATTTT
CATYRGGADTQYF
>few|NA|TRBJ2-3|TRBV27
TGTGCCAGCAAAGAGGTGGTGGGCACAGATACGCAGTATTTT
CASKEVVGTDTQYF
>NA|NA|TRBJ1-2|TRBV3-1
TGTGCCAGCAGCCAAGAGTGGCAGGGCGGCTACACCTTC
CASSQEWQGGYTF
>few|NA|TRBJ2-1|TRBV10-3
TGTGCCATCAGTGAGTCTAGAGACCATGAGCAGTTCTTC
CAISESRDHEQFF
>few|TRBD1|TRBJ2-1|TRBV20-1
TGCAGTGCTACCCCCGACAGGGGGCTGTCCTACAATGAGCAGTTCTTC
CSATPDRGLSYNEQFF
>many|NA|TRBJ2-1|TRBV19
TGTGCCAGTTCGAACTCGGAGGTGGATGAGCAGTTCTTC
CASSNSEVDEQFF
>NA|NA|TRBJ2-1|TRBV12-3/TRBV12-4
TGTGCCGTCCACCGAAGGCGTGAGAGTCACAATGAGCAGTTCTTC
CAVHRRRESHNEQFF
>many|TRBD1|TRBJ2-7|TRBV20-1
TGCAGTGCTAGAGGGGCAGGGGGTGGCTACGAGCAGTACTTC
CSARGAGGGYEQYF
>NA|NA|TRBJ2-1|TRBV24-1
TGTGCCACCAGTGATCGACTAAGCTCGCACAATGAGCAGTTCTTC
CATSDRLSSHNEQFF
>NA|NA|TRBJ2-5|TRBV7-6
TGTGCCAGCAGCTTACCTGGCGCCGTTCAAGAGACCCAGTACTTC
CASSLPGAVQETQYF
>many|NA|TRBJ2-5|TRBV20-1
TGCAGTGCTAGAGGGGGCGCAGAGACCCAGTACTTC
CSARGGAETQYF
>few|TRBD1|TRBJ1-5|TRBV7-8
TGTGCCAGCAGCTTAGGGTTCAGGGGGGGTTATGGCAATCAGCCCCAGCATTTT
CASSLGFRGGYGNQPQHF
>NA|NA|TRBJ2-5|TRBV5-1
TGCGCCAGCAGCTGGGGGCAGGGAAGGCAAGAGACCCAGTACTTC
CASSWGQGRQETQYF
>NA|TRBD2|TRBJ2-5|TRBV28
TGTGCCAGCAGTTTAGAAGGTAGCGGGGCGATCCAAGAGACCCAGTACTTC
CASSLEGSGAIQETQYF
>few|NA|TRBJ2-7|TRBV12-3/TRBV12-4
TGTGCCAGCAGTTATACCCGGGACATCGACTACGAGCAGTACTTC
CASSYTRDIDYEQYF
>NA|TRBD1|TRBJ1-6|TRBV7-2
TGTGCCAGCAGCAGCCCGGACAGGGGGTATAATTCACCCCTCCACTTT
CASSSPDRGYNSPLHF
>few|TRBD2|TRBJ2-1|TRBV7-9
TGTGCCAGCAGCGATTTGGGAGGGAGCGGGTACAATGAGCAGTTCTTC
CASSDLGGSGYNEQFF
>NA|NA|TRBJ2-3|TRBV4-3
TGCGCCAGCAGCCAAGGTCATTCAGGGACAACGATCACAGATACGCAGTATTTT
CASSQGHSGTTITDTQYF
>NA|NA|TRBJ1-1|TRBV6-1
TGTGCCAGCAGCCGAATCTCAGGCACTGAAGCTTTCTTT
CASSRISGTEAFF
>few|NA|TRBJ1-4|TRBV5-6
TGTGCCAGCAGCTTGCGGTTGACGCGGAGTGAAAAACTGTTTTTT
CASSLRLTRSEKLFF
>few|NA|TRBJ1-4|TRBV3-1
TGTGCCAGCATCCCCGCAAGCCGGAAGGAAAAACTGTTTTTT
CASIPASRKEKLFF
>few|TRBD1|TRBJ2-3|TRBV15
TGTGCCACCAGCATAGGACAGGGAGACACAGATACGCAGTATTTT
CATSIGQGDTDTQYF
>many|NA|TRBJ2-1|TRBV7-3
TGTGCCAGCAGCTTAACTCGGGACTCCCTCTATTTCTTC
CASSLTRDSLYFF
>many|NA|TRBJ2-7|TRBV5-1
TGCGCCAGCAGCGTATTACCGGGACAACAATACGAGCAGTACTTC
CASSVLPGQQYEQYF
>many|NA|TRBJ2-7|TRBV7-9
TGTGCCAGCAGCTCACAGGGCTACGAGCAGTACTTC
CASSSQGYEQYF
>many|TRBD2|TRBJ2-3|TRBV29-1
TGCAGCGCAGCTAGCGGGGCAGACACAGATACGCAGTATTTT
CSAASGADTDTQYF
>NA|NA|TRBJ2-7|TRBV12-3/TRBV12-4
TGTGCCAGCAGACCTACAACCGGGACCGTGAGCTCCTACGAGCAGTACTTC
CASRPTTGTVSSYEQYF
>many|NA|TRBJ1-1|TRBV12-3/TRBV12-4
TGTGCCAGCAGTTTTAGGCCCTTCGGGGACACTGAAGCTTTCTTT
CASSFRPFGDTEAFF
>many|NA|TRBJ2-1|TRBV6-4
TGTGCCAGCAGCCGTCACCCATCCTTAGGGGGAGGGCCGGGGAATGAGCAGTTCTTC
CASSRHPSLGGGPGNEQFF
>few|NA|TRBJ2-6|TRBV10-2
TGCGCCAGCAGTGCCCCGGGGGCGGCGAGCTCTGGGGCCAACGTCCTGACTTTC
CASSAPGAASSGANVLTF
>many|TRBD1|TRBJ1-5|TRBV6-2/TRBV6-3
TGTGCCAGCAGTTACTCTACATCCGGGACAGCTTCCAATCAGCCCCAGCATTTT
CASSYSTSGTASNQPQHF
>NA|TRBD2|TRBJ2-3|TRBV11-2
TGTGCCAGCAGCCCGGGCGGGAGAGGTACAGATACGCAGTATTTT
CASSPGGRGTDTQYF
>NA|TRBD2|TRBJ2-1|TRBV19
TGTGCCAGTACCCACCTAGCGGGGGGGTACAATGAGCAGTTCTTC
CASTHLAGGYNEQFF